The subject of this entry is one T cell receptor (beta chain). Its specificity is not known. This sample is drawn from a study of blood T cells in healthy people across ages. In each sample, at least 6.5 million PBMCs were isolated. PCR was performed a second time for roughly 7 to 11 cycles using a sample-barcoded 5' primer and a J-beta primer mix. A template-switch adaptor with 12 random nucleotides tagged each cDNA molecule. TCRdb ran MiXCR on the 5' RACE reads and lists one entry per CDR3 protein. Among about 640,000 distinct CDR3 sequences, 58% were seen once, and the ten largest hold over 30%. Findings and caveats of the study: Relative to aged donors, long-lived donors carried more naive CD4+ cells and displayed higher diversity. A roughly linear age-dependent decrease characterized TCR beta diversity per million T cells.

This CDR3 spans 13 amino acids. Germline V CDR1 and CDR2: MGHRA, YSYEKL. The sequencing input was blood. The chain links TRBV4-1 to TRBJ2-5; D assignment may be TRBD1 or TRBD2 (6 bases each). Near its end, the DNA agrees better with TRBJ2-7, so the J call may be wrong. This clonotype originated in a man aged 60 to 69 in good health. DNA for the CDR3: TGCGCCAGCAGCCGTCGGGGGCCCTACGAGCAGTACTTC. Its translation is CASSRRGPYEQYF.